These T cell receptor beta chains were read from a single sample in a study of cytomegalovirus exposure and HLA in healthy donors. Some clones are missing from TCRdb's copy, which holds only in-frame ones; the method was immunoSEQ multiplex PCR. The sample holds 150,000 to 200,000 clones; approximately 89% are singletons and the top ten take 10%. Sequenced material: PBMCs. The source is a young woman in good health and CMV-seropositive. The CDR3 runs from the conserved cysteine through the conserved F or W. A D gene is named only where the DNA matches it firmly. Clone size, where shown, is once, few, many, or a class for clones that have expanded.

. TRBJ1-2 . TRBV9 CASSVSQGAGYTF TGTGCCAGCAGCGTTTCGCAGGGCGCTGGCTACACCTTC
TRBD1 TRBJ2-2 . TRBV9 CASSVTGAQNTGELFF TGTGCCAGCAGCGTCACAGGGGCTCAGAACACCGGGGAGCTGTTTTTT
TRBD2 TRBJ2-2 . TRBV11-3 CASSFLAGVGGELFF TGTGCCAGCAGCTTTCTAGCGGGAGTTGGTGGGGAGCTGTTTTTT
. TRBJ2-7 few TRBV11-2 CASSFEGLGEQYF TGTGCCAGCAGCTTCGAGGGTCTGGGCGAGCAGTACTTC
TRBD2 TRBJ2-7 . TRBV6-5 CASTPSGSYEQYF TGTGCCAGTACGCCTAGCGGCTCCTACGAGCAGTACTTC
. TRBJ1-1 . TRBV5-6 CASSFLVRGEAFF TGTGCCAGCAGCTTTTTGGTCAGGGGTGAAGCTTTCTTT
. TRBJ1-5 few TRBV30 CAWSLRVHQPQHF TGTGCCTGGAGTCTCAGGGTGCATCAGCCCCAGCATTTT
. TRBJ1-3 . TRBV9 CASSVDPGGNTIYF TGTGCCAGCAGCGTAGATCCGGGTGGAAACACCATATATTTT
. TRBJ2-7 . TRBV6-1 CASSESTDYEQYF TGTGCCAGCAGTGAAAGCACAGACTACGAGCAGTACTTC
TRBD2 TRBJ2-7 . TRBV9 CASGRLAGDEQYF TGTGCCAGCGGCAGACTAGCGGGAGACGAGCAGTACTTC
TRBD2 TRBJ2-7 . TRBV27 CASSSPYSGSSYEQYF TGTGCCAGCAGTTCGCCGTATAGCGGGAGCTCCTACGAGCAGTACTTC
. TRBJ2-2 once TRBV30 CAWSGRTSTGELFF TGTGCCTGGAGTGGGAGAACCTCCACCGGGGAGCTGTTTTTT
. TRBJ2-7 . TRBV25-1 CATRGGSYEQYF TGTGCCACCAGGGGGGGCTCCTACGAGCAGTACTTC
. TRBJ2-2 . TRBV7-9 CAGPGTTNTGELFF TGTGCCGGACCCGGGACAACGAACACCGGGGAGCTGTTTTTT
TRBD1 TRBJ2-5 . TRBV27 CASRATGVKTQYF TGTGCCAGCAGGGCGACAGGGGTGAAGACCCAGTACTTC
TRBD1 TRBJ2-7 . TRBV14 CASSRQGRISYEQYF TGTGCCAGCAGTCGACAGGGGCGGATCTCCTACGAGCAGTACTTC
TRBD1 TRBJ1-5 few TRBV2 CASSTYRGSNQPQHF TGTGCCAGCAGTACCTACAGGGGTAGCAATCAGCCCCAGCATTTT
TRBD2 TRBJ2-3 . TRBV28 CASSGQGLAGGSTDTQYF TGTGCCAGCAGCGGCCAGGGACTAGCGGGAGGAAGCACAGATACGCAGTATTTT
. TRBJ1-2 . TRBV7-2 CASSLSGGGVQGYTF TGTGCCAGCAGCTTGTCAGGAGGGGGGGTGCAGGGCTACACCTTC
TRBD1 TRBJ1-2 . TRBV6-1 CASSVGQNYGYTF TGTGCCAGCAGTGTGGGACAGAACTATGGCTACACCTTC
. TRBJ2-3 . TRBV5-8 CASRGAVRTDTQYF TGTGCCAGCAGGGGGGCGGTCCGGACAGATACGCAGTATTTT
. TRBJ1-2 . TRBV20-1 CSARVGGGYTF TGCAGTGCTAGAGTCGGGGGTGGCTACACCTTC
TRBD1 TRBJ2-7 . TRBV7-2 CASSSTGGEQYF TGTGCCAGCAGCTCGACAGGGGGCGAGCAGTACTTC
. TRBJ2-4 . TRBV18 CASSLYLEGANIQYF TGTGCCAGCTCACTTTACCTGGAGGGTGCAAACATTCAGTACTTC
. TRBJ2-7 . TRBV21-1 CATPEDYEQYF TGTGCCACCCCGGAGGACTACGAGCAGTACTTC
TRBD2 TRBJ2-3 . TRBV28 CAGGLAVSTDTQYF TGTGCCGGGGGACTAGCGGTTAGCACAGATACGCAGTATTTT
TRBD2 TRBJ2-7 . TRBV5-1 CASSPTSGSSYEQYF TGCGCCAGCAGTCCGACTAGCGGGAGTTCCTACGAGCAGTACTTC
TRBD1 TRBJ2-7 . TRBV6-6 CASSYSGTGYSYEQYF TGTGCCAGCAGTTACTCCGGGACAGGATACTCCTACGAGCAGTACTTC
. TRBJ2-7 . TRBV7-3 CASSFGGNYEQYF TGTGCCAGCAGCTTTGGCGGTAACTACGAGCAGTACTTC
. TRBJ2-7 . TRBV6-5 CASSTGHFYEQYF TGTGCCAGCAGTACGGGACACTTCTACGAGCAGTACTTC